This T cell receptor beta chain was captured in a study of OX40 agonist ivuxolimab in advanced cancers. Study information: At around 83% male, the cohort had a mean age of around 56 years, ranging from roughly 20 to 85.

Trimming took 5 bases from V and 6 from J, leaving 13 bases between them. The CDR3 is 13 residues long. Looked up from germline, CDR1 is SEHNR and CDR2 is FQNEAQ (reference sequence). Patients with a history of autoimmune disease or on systemic immunosuppression were excluded. The sampling schedule covered blood at baseline, cycle 4 day 1, and cycle 7 day 1. Assay used: immunoSEQ multiplex PCR; TCRdb lists only in-frame clones, some missing. The table lists over 150,000 clones, around 94% of them singletons. Sample: CD4+ or CD8+ T cells sorted from blood, taken in a trial of the OX40 agonist ivuxolimab. The TCR sequence derives from an adult with an advanced solid tumor such as melanoma, head and neck, liver or kidney cancer. The chain carries TRBV7-9 and TRBJ1-2; a possible D gene is TRBD1 (5 bases). Written as DNA, the CDR3 is TGTGCCAGCAGCCCGTCGACGGGGCATGGCTACACCTTC. Translation gives CASSPSTGHGYTF.